The TCR beta chain under discussion was sequenced for a study of Ad26.COV2.S vaccination and SARS-CoV-2 variants. Profiling relied on immunoSEQ multiplex PCR, and the TCRdb table lists in-frame clones only, not all of them. Among some 640,000 clones listed, roughly 90% were seen once. Whole-study findings and limits: Placebo recipients trailed vaccine recipients in spike-specific TCR breadth.

CDR1 and CDR2 from the germline V gene are SGHAT and FQNNGV. The CDR3 totals 14 residues. The V end was cut by 3 bases, the J end by 3 bases, with 12 bases between. Treatment in this sample: around 19 received Ad26.COV2.S at low or high dose, single or two shots; five or six received placebo; per-sample allocation not given. Day 63 after the first vaccine or placebo injection was the time point for sampling. As its vector, the vaccine had Ad26, which expressed Wuhan-strain SARS-CoV-2 spike. Regarding this clone: Antigen specificity is unknown.

V and J are TRBV11-2 and TRBJ2-7; D is unclear. Sample: peripheral blood, taken in a trial of Ad26.COV2.S vaccine versus placebo. This TCR was recovered from a person between 18 and 65 years old who received the Ad26.COV2.S COVID-19 vaccine or a placebo. The CDR3 region is CASSFWGNSYEQYF. The CDR3 DNA reads as TGTGCCAGCAGCTTCTGGGGAAACAGCTACGAGCAGTACTTC.